These T cell receptor beta chains were read from a single sample in a study of OX40 agonist ivuxolimab in advanced cancers. TCRdb's copy holds only in-frame clones and misses some; the assay was immunoSEQ multiplex PCR. The table has roughly 50,000 clones, about nine tenths seen once; the top ten hold over 5%. The specimen comprised CD4+ or CD8+ T cells sorted from blood, sampled in a trial of the OX40 agonist ivuxolimab. The origin of the receptors is an adult with an advanced solid tumor such as melanoma, head and neck, liver or kidney cancer. CDR3s include the opening cysteine and the closing phenylalanine or tryptophan. Each record gives: V gene, J gene, D gene, clone size, CDR3 DNA, CDR3 protein. D genes are given only for firm matches. Part of the rows lack a size; the others show once, few, many or a class for expanded clones.

V: TRBV5-1
J: TRBJ1-5
D: NA
size: NA
DNA: TGCGCCAGCAGCTTGGGAGTTAGCAATCAGCCCCAGCATTTT
CDR3: CASSLGVSNQPQHF

V: TRBV5-4
J: TRBJ2-5
D: NA
size: NA
DNA: TGTGCCAGCAGCTTGGCGGCAGGGAAAAAGTCCCAGTACTTC
CDR3: CASSLAAGKKSQYF

V: TRBV5-1
J: TRBJ1-1
D: NA
size: NA
DNA: TGCGCCAGCAGCTGGACGGGACACCCGAACACTGAAGCTTTCTTT
CDR3: CASSWTGHPNTEAFF

V: TRBV28
J: TRBJ1-2
D: NA
size: NA
DNA: TGTGCCAGCAGGACGGTCTATGGCTACACCTTC
CDR3: CASRTVYGYTF

V: TRBV19
J: TRBJ1-2
D: NA
size: NA
DNA: TGTGCCAGTAGTATATTTCAAGGGGGAACTGGCTACACCTTC
CDR3: CASSIFQGGTGYTF

V: TRBV25-1
J: TRBJ2-1
D: NA
size: NA
DNA: TGTGCCAGCAGTAATTACAATGAGCAGTTCTTC
CDR3: CASSNYNEQFF

V: TRBV2
J: TRBJ2-5
D: TRBD1
size: once
DNA: TGTGCCAGCAGTGAAGCGGGACAGGGACAAGAGACCCAGTACTTC
CDR3: CASSEAGQGQETQYF

V: TRBV7-8
J: TRBJ2-2
D: NA
size: NA
DNA: TGTGCCAGCAGCCCAGGGGCCCCTCCCAGTCGACGGACCGGGGAGCTGTTTTTT
CDR3: CASSPGAPPSRRTGELFF

V: TRBV6-5
J: TRBJ1-6
D: NA
size: NA
DNA: TGTGCCAGCAGTTACTCGGGGAGAGGCGGGAATTCACCCCTCCACTTT
CDR3: CASSYSGRGGNSPLHF

V: TRBV6-6
J: TRBJ1-6
D: TRBD1
size: NA
DNA: TGTGCCAGCAGTTCGACAGGGGGCTATAATTCACCCCTCCACTTT
CDR3: CASSSTGGYNSPLHF

V: TRBV7-9
J: TRBJ2-5
D: TRBD2
size: NA
DNA: TGTGCCAGCAGCTCGGGACTAGCGCCAGAGACCCAGTACTTC
CDR3: CASSSGLAPETQYF

V: TRBV7-9
J: TRBJ2-7
D: NA
size: once
DNA: TGTGCCAGCAGCTTAGCCGGCCTCACCTACGAGCAGTACTTC
CDR3: CASSLAGLTYEQYF

V: TRBV9
J: TRBJ2-1
D: TRBD2
size: NA
DNA: TGTGCCAGCAGCGTAGGTTTTGGACTAGCGTCTTCTGGTGAGCAGTTCTTC
CDR3: CASSVGFGLASSGEQFF

V: TRBV4-3
J: TRBJ2-2
D: NA
size: NA
DNA: TGCGCCAGCAGCCAAGATAGGTGGATAGGGAACACCGGGGAGCTGTTTTTT
CDR3: CASSQDRWIGNTGELFF

V: TRBV7-6
J: TRBJ1-2
D: NA
size: few
DNA: TGTGCCAGCAGCTTAGAACTAGGTGGTGCCGGCTACACCTTC
CDR3: CASSLELGGAGYTF

V: TRBV29-1
J: TRBJ2-1
D: NA
size: NA
DNA: TGCAGCGTTATGTTTGGCAATGAGCAGTTCTTC
CDR3: CSVMFGNEQFF

V: TRBV5-5
J: TRBJ1-1
D: TRBD1
size: NA
DNA: TGTGCCAGCAGCTTGGCCGAGGTGGGGACAGCGGAGCTCTTCGCTGAAGCTTTCTTT
CDR3: CASSLAEVGTAELFAEAFF

V: TRBV7-9
J: TRBJ1-1
D: TRBD1
size: NA
DNA: TGTGCCAGCAGCCCGGGGACAGCCGACGAAGCTTTCTTT
CDR3: CASSPGTADEAFF

V: TRBV6-5
J: TRBJ1-5
D: NA
size: NA
DNA: TGTGCCAGCGGGGGGCAGCCCCAGCATTTT
CDR3: CASGGQPQHF

V: TRBV28
J: TRBJ2-2
D: TRBD1
size: NA
DNA: TGTGCCAGCAGTATAACAGGGGCGGCCGGGGAGCTGTTTTTT
CDR3: CASSITGAAGELFF

V: TRBV7-2
J: TRBJ2-2
D: NA
size: NA
DNA: TGTGCCAGCAGCTTACTTGGCACCGGGGAGCTGTTTTTT
CDR3: CASSLLGTGELFF

V: TRBV9
J: TRBJ2-1
D: TRBD2
size: NA
DNA: TGTGCCAGCAGCCCCCGCCCACTAGCGGGAGCACCCTACAATGAGCAGTTCTTC
CDR3: CASSPRPLAGAPYNEQFF

V: TRBV11-2
J: TRBJ1-6
D: NA
size: NA
DNA: TGTGCCAGCAGCTCGACCCCCGGACCCCTCCACTTT
CDR3: CASSSTPGPLHF

V: TRBV28
J: TRBJ1-1
D: TRBD1
size: NA
DNA: TGTGCCAGCAGTTGGACAGGTGACGTCACTGAAGCTTTCTTT
CDR3: CASSWTGDVTEAFF

V: TRBV4-3
J: TRBJ2-3
D: TRBD2
size: NA
DNA: TGCGCCAGCAGCCAACTGGGGACTAGCGGGAGCACAGATACGCAGTATTTT
CDR3: CASSQLGTSGSTDTQYF

V: TRBV5-5
J: TRBJ2-5
D: NA
size: once
DNA: TGTGCCAGCAGCTTGGCCTGGTATCAAGAGACCCAGTACTTC
CDR3: CASSLAWYQETQYF